This paragraph reports one T cell receptor (beta chain). The antigen remains undetermined. TCRdb redid the calling of the RT-PCR reads with MiXCR, one entry per CDR3 protein. Of over 800,000 distinct CDR3 sequences listed, 21% were seen once; the top ten hold roughly 10%. These data come from a study of response to subunit inactivated influenza vaccine. Overall study results and limits: Each seasonal flu vaccination may recruit only limited new T cells, authors suggested.

Germline V CDR1 and CDR2: LGHNA, YSLEER. This CDR3 has 13 amino acids. V dropped 4 bases and J dropped 1 base, with 7 bases sitting between them. Sequenced material: PBMCs from blood, taken roughly 5 days after vaccination. This TCR derives from a man in his fifties who received an inactivated influenza vaccine. The gene calls are TRBV4-3 and TRBJ1-1; D is uncertain. CDR3 bases: TGCGCCAGCAGCCTCCGAACGAACACTGAAGCTTTCTTT. This gives the protein CASSLRTNTEAFF.